Shown below are 5 T cell receptor beta chains from a single sample sequenced in a study of T cell responses to AZD1222 COVID-19 vaccine. Only in-frame clones appear in the TCRdb table, and some are missing; sequencing was by immunoSEQ multiplex PCR. The sample holds 65,000 to 85,000 clones, approximately 90% seen once. The sequencing here drew on peripheral blood, taken 28 days after the second dose of the MenACWY control vaccine. These receptor sequences come from an adult who received the MenACWY meningococcal vaccine as a control.

Concerning this clone itself: This same CDR3 is encoded by further DNA sequences in the sample. The chain links TRBV7-9 to TRBJ1-5, with D unclear. CDR3 length equals 15 residues. The germline V gene encodes CDR1 SEHNR and CDR2 FQNEAQ (reference sequence). The V end was cut by 4 bases, the J end by 7 bases, with 17 bases between. The CDR3 sequence: CASSWSSGAGQPQHF. The DNA for the CDR3 is TGTGCCAGCAGCTGGTCATCAGGAGCCGGGCAGCCCCAGCATTTT.

The genes are TRBV6-1 and TRBJ1-1, with D unresolved. Germline CDR1 reads MNHNS; CDR2 reads SASEGT. Trimming left V 0 bases short and J 10 bases short, with 6 bases between. This CDR3 comprises 11 residues. The CDR3 here is CASSEAPGAFF. The CDR3 DNA is TGTGCCAGCAGTGAAGCCCCAGGAGCTTTCTTT.

This chain connects TRBV28 to TRBJ1-2; D not certain. Trimming cost V 4 bases and J 1 base, with 10 bases left between them. The CDR3 is made up of 14 amino acids. Germline-derived CDR1 and CDR2 are MDHEN and SYDVKM. The CDR3 reads CASSSGNRNYGYTF. The DNA for the CDR3 is TGTGCCAGCAGTTCCGGGAACCGTAACTATGGCTACACCTTC.

This chain's CDR3 is CASSVGGSPTEAFF. Written as DNA, the CDR3 is TGTGCCAGCAGCGTAGGGGGGTCCCCCACTGAAGCTTTCTTT. The gene calls are TRBV9 and TRBJ1-1; perhaps TRBD1 as D (5 bases). The CDR3 has 14 residues. V gave up 0 bases and J gave up 4 bases, with 10 bases separating them. Germline values: CDR1 SGDLS, CDR2 YYNGEE.

The chain has TRBV2 and TRBJ1-5, with D perhaps TRBD1 (5 bases). The CDR3 is 15 amino acids. Trimming removed 5 bases at V and 0 bases at J, with 11 bases between. Germline V gives CDR1 SNHLY, CDR2 FYNNEI. This chain's CDR3 is CASSRWGDSNQPQHF. The CDR3, as DNA: TGTGCCAGCAGTAGGTGGGGGGATAGCAATCAGCCCCAGCATTTT.